Below, 24 T cell receptor beta chains from the same sample are listed, as sequenced in a study of CD8 T cells in ankylosing spondylitis. Whole-study results and caveats: A motif of under ten highly homologous TCR beta variants was seen as apparently characteristic of ankylosing spondylitis blood.

TCRdb fed the 5' RACE reads into MiXCR, producing one record per CDR3 protein. The sample shows 750,000 to 850,000 distinct CDR3 sequences, approximately 12% of them seen only once. For these TCRs, the target antigens are not known. The sequenced sample consisted of blood, either unsorted or a sorted T cell fraction (not recorded which). All receptors come from a male donor with ankylosing spondylitis.

The table lists this clonotype with many counts. The chain links TRBV5-1 to TRBJ1-2, with 7 bases fitting TRBD1. J gave up 6 bases and V 3 bases, and 2 bases lay outside the gene matches. The CDR3 spans 12 residues. Germline V CDR1 and CDR2: SGHRS, YFSETQ. CDR3 residues: CASSSDRDGYTF. CDR3 nucleotides: TGCGCCAGCAGCTCTGACAGGGATGGCTACACCTTC.

The chain's CDR3 is CASSLAIGPTLYEQYF. The CDR3 DNA reads TGTGCCAGCAGCTTAGCAATAGGGCCGACCCTCTACGAGCAGTACTTC. The chain is built from TRBV7-9 and TRBJ2-7; D is unclear. V lost 0 bases, J lost 3 bases, and 15 bases lay in between. Germline lookup yields CDR1 SEHNR and CDR2 FQNEAQ (reference sequence). The length of the CDR3 is 16 residues.

About this clonotype itself: Just one base apart from a much larger clone, this may be a read error. The rearrangement joins TRBV7-2 to TRBJ2-1; D is ambiguous. V lost 5 bases to trimming and J lost 11 bases, with 16 bases between them. This CDR3 comprises 13 residues. CDR1 and CDR2 (germline): SGHTA, FQGNSA. This CDR3 is CASSPGGQEKQFF. The CDR3, as DNA: TGTGCCAGCAGCCCCGGCGGCCAGGAAAAGCAGTTCTTC. The complete variable domain, with remaining parts taken from reference TRBV7-2 and TRBJ2-1, reads GAGVSQSPSNKVTEKGKDVELRCDPISGHTALYWYRQSLGQGLEFLIYFQGNSAPDKSGLPSDRFSAERTGGSVSTLTIQRTQQEDSAVYLCASSPGGQEKQFFGPGTRLTVL.

In this sample, this clonotype turned up many times. The chain joins TRBV20-1 to TRBJ2-1; TRBD2 agrees at 12 bases. The CDR3 has 13 amino acids. Germline lookup yields CDR1 DFQATT and CDR2 SNEGSKA (reference sequence). With V trimmed by 8 bases and J by 8 bases, 7 bases remained unmatched. The CDR3 is CSTTSGRKYEQFF. CDR3 nucleotide sequence: TGCAGTACGACTAGCGGGAGAAAATATGAGCAGTTCTTC.

The chain recombines TRBV4-3 with TRBJ2-3; 10 nucleotides agree with TRBD2. The CDR3 is 15 amino acids. Looked up from germline, CDR1 is LGHNA and CDR2 is YSLEER. Trimming removed 5 bases from V and 9 bases from J; junction bases left unmatched: 11. The CDR3 sequence is CASSSGRASGSTQYF. CDR3 nucleotides: TGCGCCAGCAGCTCAGGACGGGCTAGCGGGAGCACGCAGTATTTT.

This chain uses TRBV4-3 with TRBJ2-1, with 8 bases matching TRBD2. The germline gives CDR1 LGHNA, CDR2 YSLEER. V was pared by 1 base and J by 1 base, with 6 bases of the junction left unmatched. This CDR3 has 17 residues. The CDR3 region is CASSQAIPGGSYNEQFF. In nucleotides, the CDR3 is TGCGCCAGCAGCCAAGCAATCCCGGGGGGGTCCTACAATGAGCAGTTCTTC.

This chain links TRBV7-2 with TRBJ1-1; 9 nucleotides line up with TRBD1. The CDR3 sequence is 16 residues long. CDR1 is SGHTA and CDR2 is FQGNSA in the germline V gene. J was trimmed by 1 base and V by 5 bases; bases with no gene match: 8. The CDR3 DNA sequence: TGTGCCAGCAGCCCCGGACAGGGGCTTGCGAACACTGAAGCTTTCTTT. Amino acid sequence: CASSPGQGLANTEAFF.

The CDR3 region has the DNA TGTGCCAGCTCGCGGACTAGCGGACTTAGGATCGATGAGCAGTTCTTC. This gives the protein CASSRTSGLRIDEQFF. The chain couples TRBV9 to TRBJ2-1; the match to TRBD2 covers 10 bases. The CDR3 totals 16 residues. Germline V gives CDR1 SGDLS, CDR2 YYNGEE. V shed 7 bases, J shed 8 bases, and the junction held 15 bases outside the gene matches.

The V call is TRBV6-5, the J call TRBJ1-2; D is uncertain. The CDR3 consists of 15 residues. CDR1 is MNHEY, CDR2 SVGAGI, per germline. Trimming took off 2 bases at V and 8 bases at J, with 18 bases between the two ends. The DNA of the CDR3 is TGTGCCAGCAGTTACGAAGTTGTACCCCGCGGGGGCTACACCTTC. Residues: CASSYEVVPRGGYTF.

This clonotype was picked up many times. The chain is built from TRBV10-3 and TRBJ1-3; D uncertain. Germline V gene lookup returns CDR1 ENHRY and CDR2 SYGVKD. V lost 10 bases, J lost 0 bases, and 10 bases lay in between. This CDR3 is built from 13 residues. The CDR3 spells CANSRSSGNTIYF. In DNA form, the CDR3 reads TGTGCCAACAGCCGGTCCTCTGGAAACACCATATATTTT.

This clonotype was seen a handful of times. The chain uses TRBV20-1 and TRBJ1-1; D perhaps matches TRBD1 (6 bases). Looked up from germline, CDR1 is DFQATT and CDR2 is SNEGSKA (reference sequence). The CDR3 has 15 residues. The V end lost 0 bases, the J end lost 4 bases, and 15 bases lay between the germline ends. The DNA of the CDR3 is TGCAGTGCTAGAGACGGGACAAGGGGAGGCACTGAAGCTTTCTTT. Translating gives CSARDGTRGGTEAFF.

This clonotype has just a few counts. The chain links TRBV7-9 to TRBJ2-7; 7 bases fit TRBD2. CDR1 SEHNR and CDR2 FQNEAQ come from the germline V gene (reference sequence). V lost 4 bases and J lost 0; bases outside the gene matches: 6. The CDR3 has 15 residues. In nucleotides, the CDR3 is TGTGCCAGCAGCTCGGGGGGAACCAGCTCCTACGAGCAGTACTTC. This codes for CASSSGGTSSYEQYF.

This clonotype was picked up many times. This chain links TRBV15 with TRBJ1-2; 7 bases are shared with TRBD1. CDR3 length: 14 residues. The V and J ends lost 0 bases and 6 bases, in that order; junction bases with no gene match: 4. The germline CDR1 and CDR2 sequences are LNHNV and YYDKDF (reference sequence). For the CDR3, the DNA is TGTGCCACCAGCAGAGATGTAACAGGGGATGGCTACACCTTC. It translates to CATSRDVTGDGYTF.

A few counts support this clonotype. This chain links TRBV6-2 or TRBV6-3 with TRBJ2-7, with a weak D call TRBD1 (6 bases). The CDR3 length is 14 residues. Trimming stripped 4 bases from V and 4 bases from J, with 14 bases between. Germline V gives CDR1 MNHEY, CDR2 SVGEGT. The CDR3 nucleotides are TGTGCCAGCAGTTCCCTCCCGACAGGTTACGAGCAGTACTTC. It yields the protein CASSSLPTGYEQYF.

J is TRBJ1-2 and V is TRBV20-1; 7 positions match TRBD1. The CDR3 runs to 13 residues. Trimming at V came to 5 bases and at J to 8 bases, leaving 11 bases not matched to a gene. Germline CDR1 DFQATT, CDR2 SNEGSKA (reference sequence). The DNA for the CDR3 is TGCAGTGCTCAGCACAGGGGAAAAGGCGGCTACACCTTC. Protein: CSAQHRGKGGYTF.

V is TRBV5-6 and J is TRBJ1-5, with D perhaps TRBD1 (6 bases). The CDR3 is made up of 14 amino acids. Trimming pared 4 bases from V and 3 bases from J, leaving 11 bases between. The germline V gene has CDR1 SGHDT and CDR2 YYEEEE. CDR3: CASSNSGVNQPQHF. The CDR3 DNA reads as TGTGCCAGCAGCAACTCAGGGGTCAATCAGCCCCAGCATTTT.

This rearrangement joins TRBV5-1 to TRBJ2-7, with TRBD1 matching 9 bases. There are 15 residues in the CDR3. The V and J ends lost 2 bases and 1 base, in that order; junction bases with no gene match: 4. Germline CDR1 SGHRS, CDR2 YFSETQ. CDR3 in amino acids: CASSFGDRDSYEQYF. CDR3 sequence (DNA): TGCGCCAGCAGCTTCGGGGACAGGGATTCCTACGAGCAGTACTTC.

The rearrangement uses TRBV6-2 or TRBV6-3 and TRBJ2-1; no firm D call. Per germline, CDR1 MNHEY and CDR2 SVGEGT. V dropped 8 bases and J dropped 0 bases, with 17 bases sitting between them. This CDR3 comprises 16 residues. The CDR3 sequence: CASGRYSPSSYNEQFF. CDR3 DNA sequence: TGTGCCAGCGGTCGTTACAGCCCGAGCTCCTACAATGAGCAGTTCTTC.

The chain combines TRBV7-3 with TRBJ2-2; D ambiguous. Germline V gene lookup returns CDR1 SGHTA and CDR2 FQGTGA. The CDR3 has 12 residues. Trimming took 5 bases from V and 8 from J, leaving 9 bases between them. The CDR3 protein is CASSLQLGELFF. DNA of the CDR3: TGTGCCAGCAGCCTCCAATTGGGGGAGCTGTTTTTT.

The chain is built from TRBV3-1 and TRBJ2-3, with a tentative D call TRBD2 (6 bases). There are 14 residues in the CDR3. Germline CDR1 and CDR2: LGHDT and YNNKEL (reference sequence). Trimming took off 6 bases at V and 4 bases at J, with 14 bases between the two ends. Here the CDR3 reads CASRTPGVADTQYF. CDR3 DNA sequence: TGTGCCAGCAGGACTCCGGGGGTCGCAGATACGCAGTATTTT.

This chain uses TRBV4-1 with TRBJ1-1; D not resolved. This CDR3 has 16 amino acids. V lost 1 base, J lost 0 bases, and 12 bases lay in between. Germline CDR1 MGHRA, CDR2 YSYEKL. The chain's CDR3 is CASSQGGGLMNTEAFF. In DNA, the CDR3 is TGCGCCAGCAGCCAAGGGGGAGGGCTGATGAACACTGAAGCTTTCTTT.

In its sample, this clonotype was seen once. The chain is built from TRBV4-2 and TRBJ2-2; no reliable D call. This CDR3 spans 16 amino acids. Germline loops: CDR1 LGHNA, CDR2 YNFKEQ. V lost 0 bases and J 5 bases, leaving 13 bases between the germline ends. In DNA form, the CDR3 reads TGTGCCAGCAGCCAAGATACCAGGCTAGGGACCGGGGAGCTGTTTTTT. This codes for CASSQDTRLGTGELFF.

In this sample, this clonotype turned up a few times. In DNA, the CDR3 is TGTGCCAGCAGACCCCCGGATGACAGGGTGGAGACCCAGTACTTC. Translating it yields CASRPPDDRVETQYF. The chain joins TRBV28 to TRBJ2-5; 7 positions agree with TRBD1. The CDR3 extends over 15 amino acids. Unmatched junction bases numbered 12, after V lost 6 bases and J lost 5 bases. The germline CDR1 and CDR2 sequences are MDHEN and SYDVKM.

This clonotype was seen a handful of times. The chain has TRBV24-1 and TRBJ2-2; 9 bases line up with TRBD2. CDR3 length: 17 residues. CDR1 is KGHDR and CDR2 is SFDVKD in the germline V gene. J gave up 2 bases and V 4 bases, and 7 bases lay outside the gene matches. CDR3 DNA sequence: TGTGCCACCAGTGACCCGGGACTAGCTCCAAACACCGGGGAGCTGTTTTTT. Its translation is CATSDPGLAPNTGELFF.